The 3 T cell receptor beta chains in this list originate from one sample, sequenced in a study of T cell responses to AZD1222 COVID-19 vaccine. The table came from immunoSEQ multiplex PCR; TCRdb's copy has only in-frame clones and leaves some out. The repertoire holds approximately 97,000 clones, with 90% to 95% as singletons. Sequenced here: peripheral blood, sampled on day 0 of AZD1222 vaccination. The receptors were sampled from an adult in good health.

The chain employs TRBV4-3 and TRBJ1-5; 8 nucleotides line up with TRBD1. Per germline, CDR1 LGHNA and CDR2 YSLEER. The CDR3 totals 13 residues. The ends lost 0 bases at V and 11 bases at J; junction bases unmatched: 3. The CDR3 coding sequence is TGCGCCAGCAGCCAAGATCAGGGGGCGGCCCAGCATTTT. It specifies CASSQDQGAAQHF.

The chain joins TRBV28 to TRBJ2-2, with 11 bases aligning to TRBD2. The CDR3 is 17 residues long. The V and J ends lost 6 bases and 3 bases, in that order; junction bases with no gene match: 9. The germline CDR1 and CDR2 sequences are MDHEN and SYDVKM. The DNA for the CDR3 is TGTGCCAGCAGCTTAGCAGGACTAGCGGGTTACACCGGGGAGCTGTTTTTT. This codes for CASSLAGLAGYTGELFF.

This chain connects TRBV13 to TRBJ1-1; no clear D gene. The CDR3 consists of 12 residues. The V and J ends lost 5 bases and 5 bases respectively, with 9 bases between them. CDR1 PRHDT and CDR2 FYEKMQ come from the germline V gene (reference sequence). The chain's CDR3 is CASSQTGTEAFF. The CDR3 coding sequence is TGTGCCAGCAGCCAGACCGGGACTGAAGCTTTCTTT.